This T cell receptor beta chain originates from a study of CDR3 diversity in severe acne. There are 19 residues in the CDR3. Trimming took 3 bases from V and 0 from J; bases not matched to a gene: 12. Germline values: CDR1 KGHDR, CDR2 SFDVKD. TCRdb used MiXCR to reprocess the PCR reads, holding one entry per CDR3 protein. Seen here are around 85,000 distinct CDR3 sequences, 45% to 55% observed once, and the top ten hold 9.5% to 13%. Sequenced material: blood. The source is a male donor with severe acne vulgaris. This chain connects TRBV24-1 to TRBJ1-5, with 8 bases lining up with TRBD1. The CDR3 spells CATSDAGTGELNSNQPQHF. DNA of the CDR3: TGTGCCACCAGTGATGCCGGGACAGGCGAGTTGAATAGCAATCAGCCCCAGCATTTT.